The rows below give T cell receptor beta chains drawn from one sample of a study of T cell repertoires in cytomegalovirus infection. TCRdb processed the reads anew with MiXCR; each CDR3 protein has one entry. This sample has approximately 990,000 distinct CDR3 sequences, with around 31% found just once. What these receptors recognize is not known. This sample comprised cultured CD8+ T cells from PBMCs, obtained from culture after CMV antigen stimulation. Receptor source: a human donor in good health (CMV status not recorded). Some clones in this sample may be carry-over from other donors' samples. The CDR3 runs from the conserved cysteine through the conserved F or W.

j_call: TRBJ1-1
v_call: TRBV12-3/TRBV12-4
cdr3_aa: CASSYTFLNTEAFF

j_call: TRBJ2-6
v_call: TRBV7-8
cdr3_aa: CASKVGTGISGANVLTF

j_call: TRBJ2-1
v_call: TRBV7-9
cdr3_aa: CASSLVGSSNEQFF

j_call: TRBJ2-5
v_call: TRBV7-6
cdr3_aa: CASSRTSGGAPETQYF

j_call: TRBJ1-4
v_call: TRBV15
cdr3_aa: CATSRETRQGAEKLFF

j_call: TRBJ2-3
v_call: TRBV20-1
cdr3_aa: CSAPTSGGDTQYF

j_call: TRBJ1-5
v_call: TRBV28
cdr3_aa: CASTFLGDDSNQPQHF

j_call: TRBJ1-5
v_call: TRBV18
cdr3_aa: CASSTSRVRGNQPQHF

j_call: TRBJ1-5
v_call: TRBV2
cdr3_aa: CASSDASYQPQHF

j_call: TRBJ2-7
v_call: TRBV15
cdr3_aa: CATSSRDRGYEQYF

j_call: TRBJ2-4
v_call: TRBV4-3
cdr3_aa: CASSQQLYGKNIQYF

j_call: TRBJ2-3
v_call: TRBV6-1
cdr3_aa: CASSLYLAGLSTDTQYF

j_call: TRBJ1-6
v_call: TRBV5-4
cdr3_aa: CASSLDRGSPLHF

j_call: TRBJ2-5
v_call: TRBV7-9
cdr3_aa: CASSFGVGDRETQYF

j_call: TRBJ2-3
v_call: TRBV12-5
cdr3_aa: CAAGTGGIDTQYF

j_call: TRBJ1-2
v_call: TRBV7-1
cdr3_aa: CASSSPLRENIGYTF

j_call: TRBJ2-5
v_call: TRBV7-9
cdr3_aa: CASSFERRDRGREETQYF

j_call: TRBJ2-2
v_call: TRBV5-4
cdr3_aa: CASSPPTPTKNTGELFF

j_call: TRBJ2-3
v_call: TRBV2
cdr3_aa: CASKGSGGAADTQYF

j_call: TRBJ2-3
v_call: TRBV7-8
cdr3_aa: CASSQTGRTDTQYF

j_call: TRBJ2-5
v_call: TRBV28
cdr3_aa: CASSFSGTEKETQYF

j_call: TRBJ1-4
v_call: TRBV4-2
cdr3_aa: CASSQEGAGRLFF

j_call: TRBJ1-1
v_call: TRBV29-1
cdr3_aa: CSVVGGLNAEAFF

j_call: TRBJ2-2
v_call: TRBV19
cdr3_aa: CASSIGPLPGAGELFF

j_call: TRBJ2-1
v_call: TRBV15
cdr3_aa: CATSRDWGARGNEQFF

j_call: TRBJ2-1
v_call: TRBV7-3
cdr3_aa: CASSSEGTSPLNEQFF

j_call: TRBJ2-1
v_call: TRBV12-3/TRBV12-4
cdr3_aa: CASSFVGGSYNEQFF

j_call: TRBJ2-2
v_call: TRBV10-2
cdr3_aa: CASSEEFRGELFF

j_call: TRBJ2-5
v_call: TRBV4-1
cdr3_aa: CASSQNQGIQETQYF

j_call: TRBJ2-1
v_call: TRBV4-1
cdr3_aa: CASSQESGLAINEQFF

j_call: TRBJ1-6
v_call: TRBV7-2
cdr3_aa: CASSLTTVRGRDNSPLHF

j_call: TRBJ2-1
v_call: TRBV7-2
cdr3_aa: CASSLLRGSSYNEQFF

j_call: TRBJ2-1
v_call: TRBV7-9
cdr3_aa: CASSLKTGAPYNEQFF

j_call: TRBJ1-2
v_call: TRBV29-1
cdr3_aa: CSVEQDNYGYTF

j_call: TRBJ1-2
v_call: TRBV14
cdr3_aa: CASSQLGLYTF

j_call: TRBJ1-1
v_call: TRBV12-3/TRBV12-4
cdr3_aa: CASSPYKGIMNTEAFF

j_call: TRBJ1-3
v_call: TRBV2
cdr3_aa: CASSGTRNTIYF

j_call: TRBJ2-6
v_call: TRBV7-9
cdr3_aa: CASSAVHTNVLTF

j_call: TRBJ2-7
v_call: TRBV5-4
cdr3_aa: CASSSGTGEEQYF

j_call: TRBJ1-1
v_call: TRBV12-3/TRBV12-4
cdr3_aa: CASSLPYGGTEAFF

j_call: TRBJ2-1
v_call: TRBV7-9
cdr3_aa: CASSWEIAYNEQFF

j_call: TRBJ1-2
v_call: TRBV7-9
cdr3_aa: CASSLGSQGYGYTF

j_call: TRBJ2-5
v_call: TRBV6-6
cdr3_aa: CASSSQRGRAETQYF